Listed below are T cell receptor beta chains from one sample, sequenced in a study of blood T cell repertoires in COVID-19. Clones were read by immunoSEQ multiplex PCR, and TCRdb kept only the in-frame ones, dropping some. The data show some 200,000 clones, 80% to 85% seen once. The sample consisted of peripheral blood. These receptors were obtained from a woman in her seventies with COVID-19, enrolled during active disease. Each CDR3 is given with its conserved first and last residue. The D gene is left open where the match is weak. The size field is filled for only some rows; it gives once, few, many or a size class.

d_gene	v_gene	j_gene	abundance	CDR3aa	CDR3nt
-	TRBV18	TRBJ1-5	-	CASAPGGGSVQPQHF	TGTGCCAGCGCCCCGGGAGGGGGGTCGGTTCAGCCCCAGCATTTT
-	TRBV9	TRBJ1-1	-	CASSGRFNTEAFF	TGTGCCAGCAGCGGGAGATTTAACACTGAAGCTTTCTTT
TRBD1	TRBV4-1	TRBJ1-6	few	CASSTSTGSPLHF	TGCGCCAGCAGCACGTCGACAGGGTCACCCCTCCACTTT
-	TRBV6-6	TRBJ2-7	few	CASSYGLRSYEQYF	TGTGCCAGCAGTTACGGACTCCGCTCCTACGAGCAGTACTTC
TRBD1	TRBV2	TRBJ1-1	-	CASSVGGDRGAFF	TGTGCCAGCAGTGTGGGGGGCGACAGGGGAGCTTTCTTT
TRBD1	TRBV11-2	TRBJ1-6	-	CASSLGQGGSVSYNSPLHF	TGTGCCAGCAGCCTCGGACAGGGGGGAAGTGTATCCTATAATTCACCCCTCCACTTT
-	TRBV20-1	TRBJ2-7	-	CSASGYEQYF	TGCAGTGCTAGCGGCTACGAGCAGTACTTC
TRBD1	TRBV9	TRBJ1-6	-	CASSERARGHSPLHF	TGTGCCAGCAGCGAACGGGCCAGGGGGCATTCACCCCTCCACTTT
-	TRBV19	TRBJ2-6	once	CASNPSGYGANVLTF	TGTGCCAGTAATCCGTCGGGGTACGGGGCCAACGTCCTGACTTTC
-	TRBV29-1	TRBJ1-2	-	CSVESGLGYGYTF	TGCAGCGTTGAATCAGGGCTGGGCTATGGCTACACCTTC
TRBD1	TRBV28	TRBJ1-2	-	CASSTGTGGKRGYTF	TGTGCCAGCAGTACAGGGACAGGGGGGAAGCGAGGCTACACCTTC
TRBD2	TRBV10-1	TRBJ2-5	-	CASSESSRGGGETQYF	TGCGCCAGCAGTGAATCTTCTCGCGGGGGGGGAGAGACCCAGTACTTC
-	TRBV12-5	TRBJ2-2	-	CASGLGGQGSAGELFF	TGTGCCAGTGGTTTGGGGGGTCAGGGATCGGCCGGGGAGCTGTTTTTT
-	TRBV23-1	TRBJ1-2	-	CASSHLFLLQISREGGYTF	TGCGCCAGCAGTCACTTGTTTCTCCTGCAGATCAGCCGGGAAGGGGGCTACACCTTC
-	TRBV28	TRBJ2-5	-	CASSSGSTGEKTQYF	TGTGCCAGCAGTTCCGGATCCACGGGGGAAAAGACCCAGTACTTC
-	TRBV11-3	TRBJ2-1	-	CASSLGVGSEQFF	TGTGCCAGCAGCTTAGGGGTGGGCAGTGAGCAGTTCTTC
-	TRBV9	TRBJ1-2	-	CASSVGGPPNYGYTF	TGTGCCAGCAGCGTAGGAGGGCCCCCCAACTATGGCTACACCTTC
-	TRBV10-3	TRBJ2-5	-	CATSGGSQETQYF	TGTGCCACGTCAGGCGGGTCCCAAGAGACCCAGTACTTC
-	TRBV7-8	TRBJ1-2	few	CASSLEQISFGYTF	TGTGCCAGCAGCTTAGAACAGATCTCCTTTGGCTACACCTTC
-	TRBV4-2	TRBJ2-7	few	CASSRSIQAEGEQYF	TGTGCCAGCAGCCGAAGTATCCAGGCGGAGGGCGAGCAGTACTTC
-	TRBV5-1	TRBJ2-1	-	CASSSGGSYNEQFF	TGCGCCAGCAGCAGCGGAGGCTCCTACAATGAGCAGTTCTTC
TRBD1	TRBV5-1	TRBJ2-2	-	CASGNLQGAVTGELFF	TGCGCCAGCGGTAACTTACAGGGGGCAGTCACCGGGGAGCTGTTTTTT
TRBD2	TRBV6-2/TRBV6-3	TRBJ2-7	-	CASSYTSGRTNF	TGTGCCAGCAGTTATACTAGCGGGAGAACTAATTTC
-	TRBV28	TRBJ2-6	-	CASSSRTDLANVLTF	TGTGCCAGCAGTTCACGGACAGATTTAGCCAACGTCCTGACTTTC
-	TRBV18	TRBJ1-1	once	CASSPVGRITEAFF	TGTGCCAGCTCCCCCGTGGGGCGCATAACTGAAGCTTTCTTT
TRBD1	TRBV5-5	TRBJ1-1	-	CASSLGQGINTEAFF	TGTGCCAGCAGCTTGGGACAGGGTATAAACACTGAAGCTTTCTTT
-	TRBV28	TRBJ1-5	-	CASTRADRSQPQHF	TGTGCCAGCACCAGGGCCGATAGGAGTCAGCCCCAGCATTTT
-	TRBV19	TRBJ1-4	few	CASTGQGYEKLFF	TGTGCCAGTACCGGCCAGGGGTATGAAAAACTGTTTTTT
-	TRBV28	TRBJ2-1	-	CAIDEFGTGREQFF	TGTGCCATCGACGAATTCGGAACAGGGCGTGAGCAGTTCTTC
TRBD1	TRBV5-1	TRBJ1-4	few	CASSPTGGEEKLFF	TGCGCCAGCAGCCCGACAGGGGGGGAAGAAAAACTGTTTTTT
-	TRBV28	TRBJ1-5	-	CASSSRAPQHF	TGTGCCAGCTCCTCCAGGGCGCCCCAGCATTTT
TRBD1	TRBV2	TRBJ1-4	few	CASGNTGGREKLFF	TGTGCCAGCGGTAACACAGGGGGCAGAGAAAAACTGTTTTTT
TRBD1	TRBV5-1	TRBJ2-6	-	CASSSRQGAPGANVLTF	TGCGCCAGCAGCTCCAGACAGGGGGCGCCCGGGGCCAACGTCCTGACTTTC
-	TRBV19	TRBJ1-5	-	CASRSDYSNQPQHF	TGTGCCAGTAGATCTGACTATAGCAATCAGCCCCAGCATTTT